This TCR beta chain comes out of a study of CD8 T cells in ankylosing spondylitis. This clonotype occurred many times. Germline trimming cut 6 bases from V and 0 bases from J; bases unmatched to any gene: 11. CDR3 size: 15 residues. The germline CDR1 and CDR2 sequences are DFQATT and SNEGSKA (reference sequence). MiXCR was run by TCRdb on the 5' RACE reads, yielding one entry per CDR3 protein. Seen here are 200,000 to 300,000 distinct CDR3 sequences, roughly 10% observed once, and the top ten hold approximately 6.6%. The sequence came from a male donor with ankylosing spondylitis or in good health (not recorded which). The genes are TRBV20-1 and TRBJ2-7; 7 nucleotides match TRBD1. Sequenced input: blood, either unsorted or a sorted T cell fraction (not recorded which). DNA for the CDR3: TGCAGTGCATGCGACCGGGACAGAGGCTCCTACGAGCAGTACTTC. It codes for CSACDRDRGSYEQYF.